These 26 T cell receptor beta chains came from one sample sequenced in a study of OX40 agonist ivuxolimab in advanced cancers. Measured with immunoSEQ multiplex PCR; TCRdb has only the in-frame clones, and not every one. The table shows 79,000 or so clones, with roughly nine tenths occurring only once. This specimen was CD4+ or CD8+ T cells sorted from blood, taken in a trial of the OX40 agonist ivuxolimab. The receptors derive from an adult with an advanced solid tumor such as melanoma, head and neck, liver or kidney cancer.

J is TRBJ1-1 and V is TRBV28; perhaps TRBD1 as D (5 bases). The V gene lost 7 bases and the J gene lost 0 bases, with 9 bases spanning the gap. This CDR3 is built from 13 residues. Germline V gene data show CDR1 as MDHEN and CDR2 as SYDVKM. DNA of the CDR3: TGTGCCAGCAAGACAGCTATGAACACTGAAGCTTTCTTT. Amino acid sequence: CASKTAMNTEAFF.

V usage is TRBV11-2 and J usage is TRBJ2-1; 8 positions agree with TRBD2. V shed 1 base and J 5 bases; nucleotides not matched to a gene: 7. Per germline, CDR1 SGHAT and CDR2 FQNNGV. The CDR3 has 16 amino acids. The CDR3 DNA sequence: TGTGCCAGCAGCTTAGGGTTGGCGGGAGGTCACAATGAGCAGTTCTTC. Translated: CASSLGLAGGHNEQFF. Filled out from reference TRBV11-2 and TRBJ2-1, the complete variable domain reads EAGVAQSPRYKIIEKRQSVAFWCNPISGHATLYWYQQILGQGPKLLIQFQNNGVVDDSQLPKDRFSAERLKGVDSTLKIQPAKLEDSAVYLCASSLGLAGGHNEQFFGPGTRLTVL.

This chain links TRBV5-1 with TRBJ2-2; TRBD2 matches at 8 bases. The CDR3 is 16 amino acids. Germline values: CDR1 SGHRS, CDR2 YFSETQ. J was trimmed by 4 bases and V by 1 base; bases with no gene match: 6. The CDR3 loop reads CASSLMSGSSTGELFF. The CDR3 DNA is TGCGCCAGCAGCTTGATGAGCGGGAGTTCCACCGGGGAGCTGTTTTTT.

The chain has TRBV27 and TRBJ1-4; a weak D match, TRBD1 (5 bases). Trimming removed 6 bases from V and 6 bases from J, with 14 bases in between. This CDR3 spans 14 amino acids. Germline assignment: CDR1 MNHEY and CDR2 SMNVEV (reference sequence). CDR3 nucleotide sequence: TGTGCCAGCAGGAAATGGGGCGGCGATGAAAAACTGTTTTTT. Residues: CASRKWGGDEKLFF.

The genes are TRBV19 and TRBJ2-3, with D uncertain. Germline assignment: CDR1 LNHDA and CDR2 SQIVND (reference sequence). The CDR3 runs 15 residues. Trimming took off 4 bases at V and 4 bases at J, with 15 bases between the two ends. The CDR3 protein is CASSSDLSSADTQYF. The DNA for the CDR3 is TGTGCCAGTAGTAGCGATCTATCAAGCGCAGATACGCAGTATTTT. Full variable domain (missing parts from reference TRBV19 and TRBJ2-3): DGGITQSPKYLFRKEGQNVTLSCEQNLNHDAMYWYRQDPGQGLRLIYYSQIVNDFQKGDIAEGYSVSREKKESFPLTVTSAQKNPTAFYLCASSSDLSSADTQYFGPGTRLTVL.

This chain joins TRBV7-2 and TRBJ1-4, with 8 bases matching TRBD1. Germline-derived CDR1 and CDR2 are SGHTA and FQGNSA. There are 16 residues in the CDR3. Trimming at V came to 5 bases and at J to 13 bases, leaving 18 bases not matched to a gene. This chain's CDR3 is CASSGVGDRTLGRLFF. CDR3 sequence (DNA): TGTGCCAGCAGCGGAGTAGGGGACAGGACCCTAGGAAGACTGTTTTTT. Looking up the rest from reference TRBV7-2 and TRBJ1-4 gives the full variable domain: GAGVSQSPSNKVTEKGKDVELRCDPISGHTALYWYRQSLGQGLEFLIYFQGNSAPDKSGLPSDRFSAERTGGSVSTLTIQRTQQEDSAVYLCASSGVGDRTLGRLFFGSGTQLSVL.

The V call is TRBV6-4, the J call TRBJ1-3; perhaps TRBD1 as D (6 bases). In germline, CDR1 is MRHNA, CDR2 SNTAGT. This CDR3 is 14 amino acids long. The V end lost 11 bases, the J end lost 5 bases, and 19 bases lay between the germline ends. This CDR3 is CAGKRGLGRNTIYF. The CDR3 DNA reads as TGTGCCGGAAAGAGGGGGTTGGGGAGAAACACCATATATTTT.

This sequence joins TRBV9 and TRBJ2-1; the D gene is possibly TRBD2 (5 bases). CDR1 SGDLS and CDR2 YYNGEE come from the germline V gene. The CDR3 covers 15 residues. Trimming removed 6 bases at V and 0 bases at J, with 13 bases between. As DNA, the CDR3 is TGTGCCAGCACCCCACTAGGGAGCTCCTACAATGAGCAGTTCTTC. This sequence encodes CASTPLGSSYNEQFF.

This chain joins TRBV5-4 and TRBJ1-1; D is perhaps TRBD1 (5 bases). This CDR3 contains 14 residues. In germline, CDR1 is SGHNT, CDR2 YYREEE (reference sequence). The V and J ends lost 5 bases and 7 bases respectively, with 18 bases between them. CDR3 sequence: CASSFLGPRDEAFF. The CDR3 DNA follows: TGTGCCAGCAGTTTTTTGGGGCCTAGAGATGAAGCTTTCTTT.

J is TRBJ2-2 and V is TRBV5-4; D gene uncertain. Trimming cost V 0 bases and J 7 bases, with 10 bases left between them. CDR1 is SGHNT, CDR2 YYREEE, per germline (reference sequence). The CDR3 runs to 14 residues. The CDR3 DNA reads as TGTGCCAGCAGCTTGGAACCGGGCATCGGGGAGCTGTTTTTT. This codes for CASSLEPGIGELFF.

This chain joins TRBV10-1 and TRBJ2-3, with 8 bases lining up with TRBD2. V lost 3 bases to trimming and J lost 5 bases; unmatched junction nucleotides: 10. Germline CDR1 WNHNN, CDR2 SYGVQD (reference sequence). The CDR3 length is 16 residues. The CDR3 region is CASSEWRAGDGDTQYF. CDR3 sequence (DNA): TGCGCCAGCAGTGAATGGAGAGCGGGAGATGGAGATACGCAGTATTTT.

This clone was detected only once. The chain joins TRBV18 to TRBJ1-2, with TRBD1 identical over 8 bases. J lost 4 bases, V lost 1 base, and 17 bases had no gene match. The CDR3 consists of 19 residues. Germline loops: CDR1 KGHSH, CDR2 LQKENI. CDR3 region: CASSPLSTGTGNSGYGYTF. The CDR3 coding sequence is TGTGCCAGCTCACCACTTTCGACCGGGACAGGCAACAGCGGCTATGGCTACACCTTC.

The chain has TRBV18 and TRBJ2-4; D perhaps matches TRBD1 (6 bases). CDR3 size: 15 residues. Trimming took off 3 bases at V and 6 bases at J, with 15 bases between the two ends. Germline values: CDR1 KGHSH, CDR2 LQKENI. The CDR3 DNA reads TGTGCCAGCTCACCCGGACAGACTCTGAGAAACATTCAGTACTTC. Translation gives CASSPGQTLRNIQYF.

The genes are TRBV5-1 and TRBJ2-3; tentatively, D is TRBD2 (5 bases). This CDR3 region has 15 residues. Deletions cut 0 bases from V and 0 bases from J, with 8 bases between. Per germline, CDR1 SGHRS and CDR2 YFSETQ. The CDR3 DNA reads as TGCGCCAGCAGCTTGGATAGCGTTAGCACAGATACGCAGTATTTT. Encoded protein: CASSLDSVSTDTQYF.

The chain recombines TRBV5-1 with TRBJ2-3; D is perhaps TRBD1 or TRBD2 (5 bases each). The CDR3 loop spans 15 amino acids. Between the trimmed V and J ends, which lost 2 bases and 0 bases, there was a span of 10 bases. Germline CDR1 reads SGHRS; CDR2 reads YFSETQ. Written as DNA, the CDR3 is TGCGCCAGCAGCTTCTCGGGACGGAGCACAGATACGCAGTATTTT. It codes for CASSFSGRSTDTQYF. Supplemented by reference TRBV5-1 and TRBJ2-3, the full variable domain reads KAGVTQTPRYLIKTRGQQVTLSCSPISGHRSVSWYQQTPGQGLQFLFEYFSETQRNKGNFPGRFSGRQFSNSRSEMNVSTLELGDSALYLCASSFSGRSTDTQYFGPGTRLTVL.

This chain uses TRBV5-4 with TRBJ2-3; 9 nucleotides agree with TRBD2. Germline values: CDR1 SGHNT, CDR2 YYREEE (reference sequence). The CDR3 is 16 amino acids. V was clipped by 5 bases and J by 5 bases; unmatched bases: 12. The DNA for the CDR3 is TGTGCCAGCAGTTTCTCTGGCGGGAGGGTGATAGATACGCAGTATTTT. This gives the protein CASSFSGGRVIDTQYF.

This rearrangement joins TRBV4-3 to TRBJ2-7, with 9 bases matching TRBD2. The CDR3 has 16 residues. Germline lookup yields CDR1 LGHNA and CDR2 YSLEER. Germline trimming cut 0 bases from V and 6 bases from J; bases unmatched to any gene: 9. In nucleotides, the CDR3 is TGCGCCAGCAGCCAAGAAGTTAGCGGGGGATCCAGCGAGCAGTACTTC. This encodes CASSQEVSGGSSEQYF.

The V gene is TRBV5-1, the J gene TRBJ1-4; D is perhaps TRBD1 (6 bases). Trimming took 4 bases from V and 0 from J, leaving 16 bases between them. The CDR3 consists of 17 residues. CDR1 SGHRS and CDR2 YFSETQ come from the germline V gene. CDR3 in amino acids: CASSESTGSPTNEKLFF. Here the CDR3 DNA reads TGCGCCAGCAGCGAGAGCACAGGGTCCCCAACTAATGAAAAACTGTTTTTT.

This rearrangement joins TRBV7-2 to TRBJ2-1; D gene uncertain. This CDR3 contains 15 residues. The germline V gene encodes CDR1 SGHTA and CDR2 FQGNSA. Trimming removed 5 bases at V and 2 bases at J, with 13 bases between. CDR3 coding DNA: TGTGCCAGCAGCCCCGGCGGAATACCCTACAATGAGCAGTTCTTC. Encoded protein: CASSPGGIPYNEQFF.

V and J are TRBV28 and TRBJ1-1; the D is unclear. Germline V lookup: CDR1 MDHEN, CDR2 SYDVKM. The CDR3 has 13 residues. V dropped 6 bases and J dropped 1 base, with 9 bases sitting between them. The DNA of the CDR3 is TGTGCCAGCAGATTTTCAGGGAACACTGAAGCTTTCTTT. Translation: CASRFSGNTEAFF.

This rearrangement joins TRBV5-1 to TRBJ1-2, with TRBD1 matching 7 bases. V dropped 1 base and J dropped 7; count of bases not matched to a gene: 7. The germline V gene has CDR1 SGHRS and CDR2 YFSETQ. The CDR3 is 14 residues long. In DNA form, the CDR3 reads TGCGCCAGCAGCTTGTCGACAGGGCAAGGTGGCTACACCTTC. Translated: CASSLSTGQGGYTF.

The genes are TRBV27 and TRBJ1-1; D is perhaps TRBD1 (6 bases). Between the trimmed V and J ends, which lost 5 bases and 4 bases, there was a span of 17 bases. The CDR3 sequence is 15 residues long. Germline V gene lookup returns CDR1 MNHEY and CDR2 SMNVEV (reference sequence). The CDR3 protein is CASSGHQGRGTEAFF. The CDR3 DNA follows: TGTGCCAGCAGTGGCCATCAGGGGCGGGGCACTGAAGCTTTCTTT.

DNA of the CDR3: TGTGCCAGCACGCAGGGCTCCTACAATGAGCAGTTCTTC. It yields the protein CASTQGSYNEQFF. The chain joins TRBV28 to TRBJ2-1, with D possibly being TRBD1 (5 bases). Germline lookup yields CDR1 MDHEN and CDR2 SYDVKM. The V and J ends lost 7 bases and 0 bases respectively, with 7 bases between them. The CDR3 has 13 amino acids.

The rearrangement links TRBV28 to TRBJ1-1; tentatively, D is TRBD1 (5 bases). Germline lookup yields CDR1 MDHEN and CDR2 SYDVKM. Trimming cost V 6 bases and J 8 bases, with 25 bases left between them. The CDR3 runs to 16 residues. Written as DNA, the CDR3 is TGTGCCAGCAGCCAAAGAACCCAAGGGGAGCTTACAGAAGCTTTCTTT. Its protein is CASSQRTQGELTEAFF.

V gene TRBV6-1 combines with J gene TRBJ2-6; no clear D gene. The ends were cut back, 2 bases at V and 0 bases at J, with 5 bases in the middle. This CDR3 comprises 15 residues. Germline CDR1 and CDR2: MNHNS and SASEGT. CDR3 region: CASSEMSSGANVLTF. Written as DNA, the CDR3 is TGTGCCAGCAGTGAAATGAGCTCTGGGGCCAACGTCCTGACTTTC.

This chain connects TRBV5-4 to TRBJ2-1; 9 bases are shared with TRBD1. Germline CDR1 SGHNT, CDR2 YYREEE (reference sequence). Losses at the gene ends were 4 bases for V and 10 bases for J; bases not matched to a gene: 9. CDR3 length: 14 amino acids. The CDR3 region has the DNA TGTGCCAGCAGCCTTCAACAGGGGGCTTGGGAGCAGTTCTTC. Protein product: CASSLQQGAWEQFF.